One and the same sample provided the 3 T cell receptor beta chains below, sequenced in a study of breast tumors, draining lymph nodes, adjacent tissues (dated by TCRdb to the mid-2010s). The library was generated by multiplex PCR. Sequencing was carried out with an Illumina HiSeq 2000. TCRdb ran its own pipeline on the public reads, namely fastp trimming at Q25 and MiXCR clone calling, and kept in-frame beta chains. CDR3 protein sequences are deduplicated, and each keeps its most common genes and DNA. Across this sample there are approximately 230,000 distinct CDR3 sequences, with under 40% seen only once. The leading ten clones occupy about 3.9% of the sample. Lymph node samples came from the axillary draining lymph nodes of breast cancer patients. The sequenced sample was axillary lymph node tissue. The receptors were sampled from a female donor with breast cancer. Some clones in this sample may be carry-over from other donors' samples.

The sample holds many counts of this clonotype. CDR3 DNA sequence: TGCGCCAGCAGCCGGACAGGGGGTGGCTACACCTTC. Encoded protein: CASSRTGGGYTF. The rearrangement uses TRBV5-1 and TRBJ1-2, with TRBD1 identical over 10 bases. J gave up 7 bases and V 4 bases, and 1 base lay outside the gene matches. This CDR3 has 12 residues. Germline-derived CDR1 and CDR2 are SGHRS and YFSETQ.

V and J are TRBV15 and TRBJ1-5; D gene ambiguous. With 3 bases removed from V and 3 bases from J, the gap between germline ends came to 18 bases. The CDR3 runs to 17 residues. CDR1 and CDR2 (germline): LNHNV, YYDKDF (reference sequence). CDR3 bases: TGTGCCACCAGCAGCTTACTGACGACTGAGGTCAATCAGCCCCAGCATTTT. Encoded protein: CATSSLLTTEVNQPQHF.

This clonotype was counted many times. V and J are TRBV11-2 and TRBJ2-5, with D unresolved. Germline CDR1 SGHAT, CDR2 FQNNGV. Trimming pared 3 bases from V and 7 bases from J, leaving 6 bases between. The CDR3 consists of 11 residues. The CDR3 DNA sequence: TGTGCCAGCAGCTTTCTGGGGACCCAGTACTTC. It yields the protein CASSFLGTQYF.